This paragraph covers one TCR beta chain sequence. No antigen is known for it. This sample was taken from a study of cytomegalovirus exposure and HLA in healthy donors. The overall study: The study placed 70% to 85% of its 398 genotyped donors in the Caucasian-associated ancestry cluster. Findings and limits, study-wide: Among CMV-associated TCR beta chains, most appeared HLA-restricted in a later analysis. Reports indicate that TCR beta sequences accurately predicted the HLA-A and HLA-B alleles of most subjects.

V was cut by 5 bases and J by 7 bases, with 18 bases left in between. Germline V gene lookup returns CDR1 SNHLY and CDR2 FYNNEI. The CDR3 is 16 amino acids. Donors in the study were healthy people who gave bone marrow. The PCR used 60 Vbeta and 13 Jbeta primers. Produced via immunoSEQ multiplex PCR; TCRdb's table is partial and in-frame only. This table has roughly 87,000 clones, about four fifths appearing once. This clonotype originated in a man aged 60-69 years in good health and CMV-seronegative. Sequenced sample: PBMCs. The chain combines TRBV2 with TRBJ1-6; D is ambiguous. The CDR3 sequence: CASSNDGGMGNSPLHF. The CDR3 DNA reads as TGTGCCAGCAGTAACGACGGAGGGATGGGGAATTCACCCCTCCACTTT.